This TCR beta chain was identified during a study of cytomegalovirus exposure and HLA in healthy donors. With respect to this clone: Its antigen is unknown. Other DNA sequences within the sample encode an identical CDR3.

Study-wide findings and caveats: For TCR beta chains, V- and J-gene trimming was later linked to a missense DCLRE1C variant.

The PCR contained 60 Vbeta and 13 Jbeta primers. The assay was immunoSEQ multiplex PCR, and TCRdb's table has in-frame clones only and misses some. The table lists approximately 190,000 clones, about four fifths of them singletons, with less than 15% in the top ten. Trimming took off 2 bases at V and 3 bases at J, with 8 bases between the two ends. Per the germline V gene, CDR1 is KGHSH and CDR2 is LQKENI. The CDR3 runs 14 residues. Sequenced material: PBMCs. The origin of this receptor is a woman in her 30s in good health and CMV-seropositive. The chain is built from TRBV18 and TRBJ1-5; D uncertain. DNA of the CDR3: TGTGCCAGCTCACCAGGGCAACTCAATCAGCCCCAGCATTTT. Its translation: CASSPGQLNQPQHF.